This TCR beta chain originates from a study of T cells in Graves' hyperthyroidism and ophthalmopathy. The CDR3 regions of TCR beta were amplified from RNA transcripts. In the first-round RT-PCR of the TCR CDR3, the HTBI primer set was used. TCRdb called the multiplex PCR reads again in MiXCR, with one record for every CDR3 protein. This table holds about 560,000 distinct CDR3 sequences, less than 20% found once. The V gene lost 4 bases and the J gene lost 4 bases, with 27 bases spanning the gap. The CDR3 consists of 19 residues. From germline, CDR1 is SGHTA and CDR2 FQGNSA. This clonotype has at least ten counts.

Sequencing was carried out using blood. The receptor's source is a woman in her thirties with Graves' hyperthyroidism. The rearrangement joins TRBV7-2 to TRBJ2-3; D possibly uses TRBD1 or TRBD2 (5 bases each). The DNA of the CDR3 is TGTGCCAGCAGCTCGGGACGAAATCCCCCCGCAGGGACCTCAGATACGCAGTATTTT. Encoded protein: CASSSGRNPPAGTSDTQYF. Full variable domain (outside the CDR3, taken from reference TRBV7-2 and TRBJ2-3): GAGVSQSPSNKVTEKGKDVELRCDPISGHTALYWYRQSLGQGLEFLIYFQGNSAPDKSGLPSDRFSAERTGGSVSTLTIQRTQQEDSAVYLCASSSGRNPPAGTSDTQYFGPGTRLTVL.